A selection of T cell receptor beta chains follows, all from one sample in a study of blood T cell repertoires in COVID-19. Repertoires were generated with immunoSEQ multiplex PCR, while TCRdb's copy carries only in-frame clones and drops some. Of approximately 140,000 clones listed, 65% to 90% are singletons. The sequencing input was peripheral blood. The origin of the receptors is a man in his 70s with acute or convalescent COVID-19. CDR3s include the opening cysteine and the closing phenylalanine or tryptophan. The D gene is left open where the match is weak. The size of a clone is reported for some rows only, either as once, few or many, or as a class for expanded clones.

TRBJ2-1 - - 11 TRBV29-1 TGCAGCGTGCAGACTTATAATGAGCAGTTCTTC CSVQTYNEQFF
TRBJ1-2 - - 15 TRBV3-1/TRBV3-2 TGTGCCAGCAGCCAAATTTGGGAGTCTGGCTATGGCTACACCTTC CASSQIWESGYGYTF
TRBJ2-1 TRBD2 - 16 TRBV7-3 TGTGCCAGCAGCTTAGTCGGACTAGCGGGAGTCAATGAGCAGTTCTTC CASSLVGLAGVNEQFF
TRBJ1-6 - - 14 TRBV6-4 TGTGCCAGCAGTGACGACAGCTATAATTCACCCCTCCACTTT CASSDDSYNSPLHF
TRBJ2-3 - - 12 TRBV6-5 TGTGCCAGCAGCCAGAGCACAGATACGCAGTATTTT CASSQSTDTQYF
TRBJ2-3 TRBD2 - 16 TRBV2 TGTGCCAGCAGTGAAGGCCTAGCGGGGTTCACAGATACGCAGTATTTT CASSEGLAGFTDTQYF
TRBJ2-7 - - 13 TRBV11-2 TGTGCCAGCAGCTTAGGGTACCCGAGAGAGCAGTACTTC CASSLGYPREQYF
TRBJ2-2 TRBD2 - 17 TRBV9 TGTGCCAGCAGCAGGGGTATGAGCGGGAGGAACACCGGGGAGCTGTTTTTT CASSRGMSGRNTGELFF
TRBJ1-6 TRBD1 - 15 TRBV7-8 TGTGCCAGCAGCCCAACAGGGGGCCTTAGATCACCCCTCCACTTT CASSPTGGLRSPLHF
TRBJ2-5 TRBD1 - 17 TRBV24-1 TGTGCCACCAGTGATTTACAGTCGGGACAGGGTAGAGAGACCCAGTACTTC CATSDLQSGQGRETQYF
TRBJ1-5 TRBD1 - 15 TRBV10-3 TGTGCCATCAGTGAGGGACAGGGGCGGAATCAGCCCCAGCATTTT CAISEGQGRNQPQHF
TRBJ2-3 - - 17 TRBV3-1/TRBV3-2 TGTGCCAGCAGCCGTGTATTTACGGGAGCCCCCACAGATACGCAGTATTTT CASSRVFTGAPTDTQYF
TRBJ1-5 - - 14 TRBV10-3 TGTGCCATCAGTGAGTACAGGGACAATCAGCCCCAGCATTTT CAISEYRDNQPQHF
TRBJ2-7 - - 14 TRBV5-1 TGCGCCAGCAGCTTGCAACGGGAGCAATACGAGCAGTACTTC CASSLQREQYEQYF
TRBJ1-1 TRBD1 - 14 TRBV7-2 TGTGCCAGCAGCTGGGACAGCCCGAACACTGAAGCTTTCTTT CASSWDSPNTEAFF
TRBJ1-5 TRBD1 many 14 TRBV27 TGTGCCAGCAGTGGCATACAGGGGACGAGGCCCCAGCATTTT CASSGIQGTRPQHF
TRBJ2-7 - - 12 TRBV19 TGTGCCAGTAGCGTTACAGGGATCGAGCAGTACTTC CASSVTGIEQYF
TRBJ2-5 TRBD1 once 14 TRBV7-7 TGTGCTAGCAGCTTCGGACAGGACGGGGAGACCCAGTACTTC CASSFGQDGETQYF
TRBJ2-3 - - 15 TRBV6-1 TGTGCCAGCAGTGACCCCCTGGGCGCGTACGATACGCAGTATTTT CASSDPLGAYDTQYF
TRBJ2-1 - - 12 TRBV5-1 TGCGCCAGCAGCTTGGGAGGGGGTGAGCAGTTCTTC CASSLGGGEQFF
TRBJ1-1 - - 15 TRBV4-2 TGTGCCAGCAGCCCGGCGGGGGGTGCGGGAACTGAAGCTTTCTTT CASSPAGGAGTEAFF
TRBJ1-2 TRBD1 - 15 TRBV19 TGTGCCAGTAGTATCCCCGGACAGGCCGCCTATGGCTACACCTTC CASSIPGQAAYGYTF
TRBJ1-2 - - 15 TRBV28 TGTGCCAGCAGTCTCAGTCGCGGGGGGCTCTATGGCTACACCTTC CASSLSRGGLYGYTF
TRBJ1-5 TRBD1 - 15 TRBV6-2/TRBV6-3 TGTGCCAGCAGTGCGACAGGGGCAGGGTTCGAGCCCCAGCATTTT CASSATGAGFEPQHF
TRBJ1-6 - - 12 TRBV6-2/TRBV6-3 TGTGCCAGCAGTAAACAAGTTTCACCCCTCCACTTT CASSKQVSPLHF
TRBJ2-5 TRBD2 - 18 TRBV3-1/TRBV3-2 TGTGCCAGCAGCCATAGCTACACTAGCGCTGGGGGTGGGGAGACCCAGTACTTC CASSHSYTSAGGGETQYF
TRBJ2-7 TRBD2 once 18 TRBV7-9 TGTGCCAGCAGTTCAAGGGCTAGCGGGAGTGGGTCCCCCTACGAGCAGTACTTC CASSSRASGSGSPYEQYF
TRBJ2-5 - - 13 TRBV24-1 TGTGCCGCCCGCCCCGACACTGAAGAGACCCAGTACTTC CAARPDTEETQYF
TRBJ2-2 TRBD2 - 15 TRBV15 TGTGCCACCAGCAAAACTAGCGTGGGGTTCGGGGAGCTGTTTTTT CATSKTSVGFGELFF
TRBJ2-5 - - 19 TRBV6-2/TRBV6-3 TGTGCCAGCAGTCAACCGGACTCCGGGCGACTCTTGTACCAAGAGACCCAGTACTTC CASSQPDSGRLLYQETQYF
TRBJ2-7 - - 14 TRBV14 TGTGCCAGCAGCCAAGGGGGAGTAGGCTACGAGCAGTACTTC CASSQGGVGYEQYF
TRBJ2-7 - - 13 TRBV29-1 TGCAGCGTTGGATCCGGTTTCCTCTACGAGCAGTACTTC CSVGSGFLYEQYF
TRBJ2-7 TRBD2 - 17 TRBV4-1 TGCGCCAGCAGCCCTGGGACTAGCGGGAGTAACCCCTACGAGCAGTACTTC CASSPGTSGSNPYEQYF
TRBJ2-3 - once 14 TRBV18 TGTGCCAGCTCACCACTAGGGGGCACAGATACGCAGTATTTT CASSPLGGTDTQYF
TRBJ1-3 - once 15 TRBV18 TGTGCCAGCTCACCTACTCAGGGAACTGGAAACACCATATATTTT CASSPTQGTGNTIYF
TRBJ2-3 - - 15 TRBV5-1 TGCGCCAGCAGCTTGGGATCGGGAGTGGCAGATACGCAGTATTTT CASSLGSGVADTQYF
TRBJ1-2 - - 14 TRBV6-6 TGTGCCAGCAGTTACTTAGTACAGTACTATGGCTACACCTTC CASSYLVQYYGYTF
TRBJ2-2 TRBD2 - 16 TRBV11-3 TGTGCCAGCAGCTTATTAGCGGGGCCGAACACCGGGGAGCTGTTTTTT CASSLLAGPNTGELFF
TRBJ2-5 TRBD1 - 13 TRBV29-1 TGCAGCCTAGGGACAGGCGCCCAAGAGACCCAGTACTTC CSLGTGAQETQYF
TRBJ2-7 - - 16 TRBV5-1 TGCGCCAGCAGCGGAGGGCCGGGATCCGGGCTAGTCGAGCAGTACTTC CASSGGPGSGLVEQYF
TRBJ1-3 - - 15 TRBV15 TGTGCCACCAGCAGAGATTCGGGCTCTGGAAACACCATATATTTT CATSRDSGSGNTIYF
TRBJ2-1 - - 13 TRBV7-2 TGTGCCAGCAGCTTAGGGCCAGGGAATGAGCAGTTCTTC CASSLGPGNEQFF
TRBJ1-2 TRBD1 - 14 TRBV3-1/TRBV3-2 TGTGCCAGCAGCCAGACCCGGACAGGGGACGGCTACACCTTC CASSQTRTGDGYTF
TRBJ2-1 TRBD1 - 15 TRBV14 TGTGCCAGCAGCCAACACCTGACAGGGGGCACTGAGCAGTTCTTC CASSQHLTGGTEQFF
TRBJ2-7 - few 12 TRBV5-4 TGTGCCAGCAGCTTGGGGAGATACGAGCAGTACTTC CASSLGRYEQYF
TRBJ2-1 TRBD1 - 15 TRBV28 TGTGCCAGCAGTCCCTCGGACAGGGATGACAATGAGCAGTTCTTC CASSPSDRDDNEQFF